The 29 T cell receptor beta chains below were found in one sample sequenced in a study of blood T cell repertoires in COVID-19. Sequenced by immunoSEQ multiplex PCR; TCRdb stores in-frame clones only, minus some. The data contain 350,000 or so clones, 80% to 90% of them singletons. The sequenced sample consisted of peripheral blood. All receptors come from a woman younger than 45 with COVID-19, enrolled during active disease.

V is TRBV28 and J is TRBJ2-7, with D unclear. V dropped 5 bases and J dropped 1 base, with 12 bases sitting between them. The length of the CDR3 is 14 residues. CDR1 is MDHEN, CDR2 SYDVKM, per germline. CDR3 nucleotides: TGTGCCAGCAGTAGGTGGGCAGGATCCTACGAGCAGTACTTC. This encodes CASSRWAGSYEQYF.

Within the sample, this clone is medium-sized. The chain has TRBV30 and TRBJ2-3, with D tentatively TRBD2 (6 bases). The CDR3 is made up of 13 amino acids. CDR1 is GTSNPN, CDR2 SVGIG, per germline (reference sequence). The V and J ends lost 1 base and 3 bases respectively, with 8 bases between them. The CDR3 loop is CAWSGRGTDTQYF. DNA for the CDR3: TGTGCCTGGAGTGGGCGGGGAACAGATACGCAGTATTTT. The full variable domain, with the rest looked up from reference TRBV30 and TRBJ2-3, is SQTIHQWPATLVQPVGSPLSLECTVEGTSNPNLYWYRQAAGRGLQLLFYSVGIGQISSEVPQNLSASRPQDRQFILSSKKLLLSDSGFYLCAWSGRGTDTQYFGPGTRLTVL.

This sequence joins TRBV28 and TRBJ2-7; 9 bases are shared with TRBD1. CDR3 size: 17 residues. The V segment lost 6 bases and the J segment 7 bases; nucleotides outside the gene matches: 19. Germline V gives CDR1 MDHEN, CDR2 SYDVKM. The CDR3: CASSPDRGRVPLPEQYF. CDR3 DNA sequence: TGTGCCAGCAGCCCCGACAGGGGGAGGGTACCGCTCCCTGAGCAGTACTTC.

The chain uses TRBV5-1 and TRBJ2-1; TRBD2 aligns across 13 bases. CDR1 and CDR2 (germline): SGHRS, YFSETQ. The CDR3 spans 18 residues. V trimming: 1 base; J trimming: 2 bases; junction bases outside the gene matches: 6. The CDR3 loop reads CASSLNGLAGVTYNEQFF. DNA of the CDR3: TGCGCCAGCAGCTTGAATGGACTAGCGGGAGTTACCTACAATGAGCAGTTCTTC.

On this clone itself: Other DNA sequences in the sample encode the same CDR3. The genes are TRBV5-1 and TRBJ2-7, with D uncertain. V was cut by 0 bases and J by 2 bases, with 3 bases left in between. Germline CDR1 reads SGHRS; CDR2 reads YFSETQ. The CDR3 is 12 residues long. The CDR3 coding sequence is TGCGCCAGCAGCTTGGACACCTACGAGCAGTACTTC. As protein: CASSLDTYEQYF.

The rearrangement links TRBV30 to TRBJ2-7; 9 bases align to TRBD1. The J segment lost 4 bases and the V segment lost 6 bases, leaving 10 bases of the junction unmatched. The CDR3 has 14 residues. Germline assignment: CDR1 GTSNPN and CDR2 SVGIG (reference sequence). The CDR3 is CACTGTGTVYEQYF. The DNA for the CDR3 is TGTGCCTGTACCGGGACAGGGACGGTATACGAGCAGTACTTC.

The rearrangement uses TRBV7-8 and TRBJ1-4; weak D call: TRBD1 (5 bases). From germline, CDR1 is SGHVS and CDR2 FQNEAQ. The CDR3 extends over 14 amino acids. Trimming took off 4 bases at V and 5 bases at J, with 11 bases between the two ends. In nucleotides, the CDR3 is TGTGCCAGCAGCTCGGGACGGGGGAATGAAAAACTGTTTTTT. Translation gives CASSSGRGNEKLFF.

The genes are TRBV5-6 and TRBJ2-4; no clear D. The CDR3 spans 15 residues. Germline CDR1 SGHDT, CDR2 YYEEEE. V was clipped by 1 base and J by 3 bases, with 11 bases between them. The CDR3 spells CASSLLPGDKNIQYF. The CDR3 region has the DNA TGTGCCAGCAGCTTGTTACCGGGTGACAAAAACATTCAGTACTTC.

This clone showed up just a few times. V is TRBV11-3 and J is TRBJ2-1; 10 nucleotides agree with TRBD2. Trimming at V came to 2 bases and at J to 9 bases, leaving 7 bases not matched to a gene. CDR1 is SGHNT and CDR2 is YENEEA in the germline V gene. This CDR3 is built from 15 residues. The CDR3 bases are TGTGCCAGCAGCTTAACTGGAACTAGCGGGACTGAGCAGTTCTTC. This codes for CASSLTGTSGTEQFF.

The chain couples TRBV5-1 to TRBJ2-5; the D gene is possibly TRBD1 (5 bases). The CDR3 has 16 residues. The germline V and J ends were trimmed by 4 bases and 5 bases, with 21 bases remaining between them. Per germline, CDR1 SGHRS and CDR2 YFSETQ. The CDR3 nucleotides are TGCGCCAGCAGCACCTACAGGTCTGGGTCTGGGGAGACCCAGTACTTC. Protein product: CASSTYRSGSGETQYF.

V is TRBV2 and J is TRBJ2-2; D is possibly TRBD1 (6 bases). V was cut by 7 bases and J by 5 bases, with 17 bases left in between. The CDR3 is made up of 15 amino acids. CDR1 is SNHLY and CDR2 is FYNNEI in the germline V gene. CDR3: CASNSPGVSTGELFF. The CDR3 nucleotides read TGTGCCAGCAATTCGCCAGGGGTTTCGACCGGGGAGCTGTTTTTT. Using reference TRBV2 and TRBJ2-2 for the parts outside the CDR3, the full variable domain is EPEVTQTPSHQVTQMGQEVILRCVPISNHLYFYWYRQILGQKVEFLVSFYNNEISEKSEIFDDQFSVERPDGSNFTLKIRSTKLEDSAMYFCASNSPGVSTGELFFGEGSRLTVL.

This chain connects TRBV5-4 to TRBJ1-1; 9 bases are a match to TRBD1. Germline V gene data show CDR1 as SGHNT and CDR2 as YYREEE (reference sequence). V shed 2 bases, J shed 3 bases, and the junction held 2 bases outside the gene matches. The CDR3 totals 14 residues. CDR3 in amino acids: CASSFDRGYTEAFF. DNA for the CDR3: TGTGCCAGCAGCTTCGACAGGGGGTACACTGAAGCTTTCTTT.

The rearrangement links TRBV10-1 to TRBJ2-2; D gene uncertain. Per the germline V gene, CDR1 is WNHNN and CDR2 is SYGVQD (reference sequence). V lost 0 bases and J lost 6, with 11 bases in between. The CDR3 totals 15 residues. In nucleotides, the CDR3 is TGCGCCAGCAGTGAGTCGAGGTTAAGTTCCGGGGAGCTGTTTTTT. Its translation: CASSESRLSSGELFF.

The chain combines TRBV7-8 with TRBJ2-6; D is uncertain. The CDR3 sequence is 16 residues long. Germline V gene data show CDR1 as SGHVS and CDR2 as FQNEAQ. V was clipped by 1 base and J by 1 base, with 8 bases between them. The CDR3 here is CASSLVANSGANVLTF. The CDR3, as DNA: TGTGCCAGCAGCTTAGTGGCCAATTCTGGGGCCAACGTCCTGACTTTC.

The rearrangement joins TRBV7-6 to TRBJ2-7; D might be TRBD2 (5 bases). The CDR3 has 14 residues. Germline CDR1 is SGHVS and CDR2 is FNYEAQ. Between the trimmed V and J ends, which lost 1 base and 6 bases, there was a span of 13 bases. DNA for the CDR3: TGTGCCAGCAGCTTAGGTCTAGGAGGACGCGAGCAGTACTTC. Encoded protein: CASSLGLGGREQYF.

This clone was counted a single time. The CDR3, as DNA: TGTGCCAGCATGACTAGCGGGGGTCGTTACGAGCAGTACTTC. It is translated as CASMTSGGRYEQYF. The V call is TRBV6-5, the J call TRBJ2-7, with 12 bases that match TRBD2. The germline gives CDR1 MNHEY, CDR2 SVGAGI. The ends lost 7 bases at V and 4 bases at J; junction bases unmatched: 5. The CDR3 loop spans 14 amino acids.

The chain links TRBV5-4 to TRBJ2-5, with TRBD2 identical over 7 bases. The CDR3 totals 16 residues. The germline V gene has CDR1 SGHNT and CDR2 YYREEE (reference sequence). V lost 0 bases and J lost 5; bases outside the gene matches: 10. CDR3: CASSLASSGLGETQYF. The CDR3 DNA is TGTGCCAGCAGCTTGGCGAGTAGCGGGCTAGGGGAGACCCAGTACTTC.

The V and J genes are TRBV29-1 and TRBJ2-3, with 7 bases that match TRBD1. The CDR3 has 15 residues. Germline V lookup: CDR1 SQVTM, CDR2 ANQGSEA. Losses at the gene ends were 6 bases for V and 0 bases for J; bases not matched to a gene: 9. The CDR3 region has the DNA TGCAGCGTCCCTATCGGACAGGTTAGCACAGATACGCAGTATTTT. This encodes CSVPIGQVSTDTQYF.

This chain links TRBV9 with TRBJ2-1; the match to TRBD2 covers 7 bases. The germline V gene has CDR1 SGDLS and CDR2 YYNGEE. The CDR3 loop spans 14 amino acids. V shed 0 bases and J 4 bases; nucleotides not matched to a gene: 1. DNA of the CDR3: TGTGCCAGCAGCGTAGAACTAGCGTACAATGAGCAGTTCTTC. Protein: CASSVELAYNEQFF.

CDR3 sequence: CASSYRTGGNEQFF. CDR3 nucleotide sequence: TGTGCCAGCAGTTACCGGACAGGGGGAAATGAGCAGTTCTTC. V is TRBV6-5 and J is TRBJ2-1; 10 nucleotides agree with TRBD1. Germline V CDR1 and CDR2: MNHEY, SVGAGI. The CDR3 is made up of 14 amino acids. J gave up 7 bases and V 2 bases, and 2 bases lay outside the gene matches.

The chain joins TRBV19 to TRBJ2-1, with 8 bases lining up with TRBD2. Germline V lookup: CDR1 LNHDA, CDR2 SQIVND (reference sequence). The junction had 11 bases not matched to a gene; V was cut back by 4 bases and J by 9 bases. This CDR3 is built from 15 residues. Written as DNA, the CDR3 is TGTGCCAGTAGTACAAGCGGGAGCCCCCTGGGTGAGCAGTTCTTC. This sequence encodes CASSTSGSPLGEQFF.

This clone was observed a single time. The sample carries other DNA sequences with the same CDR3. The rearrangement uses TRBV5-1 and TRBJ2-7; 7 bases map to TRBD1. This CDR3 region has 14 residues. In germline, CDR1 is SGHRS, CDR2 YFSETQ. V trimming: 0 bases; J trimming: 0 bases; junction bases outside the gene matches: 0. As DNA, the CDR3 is TGCGCCAGCAGCTTGGGGGACAGCTCCTACGAGCAGTACTTC. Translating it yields CASSLGDSSYEQYF.

This CDR3 reads CASSWDSPYGYTF. The CDR3 region has the DNA TGTGCCAGCAGCTGGGACAGCCCCTATGGCTACACCTTC. The chain carries TRBV7-2 and TRBJ1-2; TRBD1 matches 7 bases. CDR3 length equals 13 residues. Germline V gene data show CDR1 as SGHTA and CDR2 as FQGNSA. J lost 4 bases, V lost 4 bases, and 3 bases had no gene match.

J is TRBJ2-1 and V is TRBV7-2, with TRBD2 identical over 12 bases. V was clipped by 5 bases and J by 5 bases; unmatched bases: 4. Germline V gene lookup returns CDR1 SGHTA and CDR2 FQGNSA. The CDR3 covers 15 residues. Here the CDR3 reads CASSPRLAGDNEQFF. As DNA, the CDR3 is TGTGCCAGCAGCCCTAGACTAGCGGGGGACAATGAGCAGTTCTTC.

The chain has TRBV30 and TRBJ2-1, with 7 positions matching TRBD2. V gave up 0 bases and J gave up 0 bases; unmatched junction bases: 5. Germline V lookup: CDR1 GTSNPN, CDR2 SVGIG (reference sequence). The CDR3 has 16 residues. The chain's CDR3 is CAWSVPGGGSYNEQFF. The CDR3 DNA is TGTGCCTGGAGTGTACCAGGCGGGGGCTCCTACAATGAGCAGTTCTTC.

CDR3 amino acids: CASSQTGTHEQYF. CDR3 sequence (DNA): TGCGCCAGCAGCCAGACAGGGACCCACGAGCAGTACTTC. The chain employs TRBV4-3 and TRBJ2-7; 7 bases agree with TRBD1. This CDR3 has 13 amino acids. Germline V gene lookup returns CDR1 LGHNA and CDR2 YSLEER. With V trimmed by 3 bases and J by 5 bases, 4 bases remained unmatched.

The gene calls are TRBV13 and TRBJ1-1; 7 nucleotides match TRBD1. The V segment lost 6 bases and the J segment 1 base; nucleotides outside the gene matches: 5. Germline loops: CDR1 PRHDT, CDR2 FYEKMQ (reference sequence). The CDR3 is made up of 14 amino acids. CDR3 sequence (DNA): TGTGCCAGCAGGGCGACAGGGACGAACACTGAAGCTTTCTTT. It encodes CASRATGTNTEAFF.

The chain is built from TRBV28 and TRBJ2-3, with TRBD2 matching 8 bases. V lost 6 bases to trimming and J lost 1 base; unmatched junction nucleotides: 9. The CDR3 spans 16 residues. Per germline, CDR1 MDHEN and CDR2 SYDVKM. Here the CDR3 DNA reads TGTGCCAGCAGCCAGCTAGGCGGGAGGCGCACAGATACGCAGTATTTT. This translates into CASSQLGGRRTDTQYF.

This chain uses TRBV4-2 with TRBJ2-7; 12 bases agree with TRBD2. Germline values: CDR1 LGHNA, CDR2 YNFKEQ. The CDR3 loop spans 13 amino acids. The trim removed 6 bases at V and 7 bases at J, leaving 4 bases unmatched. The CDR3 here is CASSALAGGEQYF. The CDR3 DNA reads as TGTGCCAGCAGTGCCCTAGCGGGAGGGGAGCAGTACTTC.